A single sample gave rise to the 11 T cell receptor beta chains below, sequenced in a study of T cell changes during pregnancy in multiple sclerosis. Using immunoSEQ multiplex PCR, the repertoire was profiled, and TCRdb retains in-frame clones only, with some absent. Of tens of thousands of clones in the sample, roughly 89% were seen once. The starting material was CD8+ T cells from peripheral blood mononuclear cells, obtained before pregnancy. The receptors derive from a female donor with multiple sclerosis, enrolled in a pregnancy study.

The V gene is TRBV4-3, the J gene TRBJ1-1; no clear D gene. This CDR3 contains 14 residues. Trimming pared 1 base from V and 8 bases from J, leaving 14 bases between. The germline CDR1 and CDR2 sequences are LGHNA and YSLEER. The CDR3 bases are TGCGCCAGCAGCCAAGTTTTTGGTCGAGTCGAAGCTTTCTTT. Translated, it gives CASSQVFGRVEAFF.

The chain joins TRBV11-1 to TRBJ2-7; no clear D gene. This CDR3 contains 15 residues. Trimming took off 1 base at V and 0 bases at J, with 10 bases between the two ends. From germline, CDR1 is SGHAT and CDR2 FQDESV (reference sequence). CDR3 nucleotides: TGTGCCAGCAGCTTAGTATCAGACAACTCCTACGAGCAGTACTTC. Amino acids: CASSLVSDNSYEQYF.

The rearrangement joins TRBV6-4 to TRBJ2-1; D is uncertain. Trimming stripped 6 bases from V and 4 bases from J, with 10 bases between. The V gene's germline CDR1 is MRHNA and CDR2 SNTAGT. The CDR3 loop spans 13 amino acids. The chain's CDR3 is CASSADLYNEQFF. The DNA for the CDR3 is TGTGCCAGCAGCGCCGACTTGTACAATGAGCAGTTCTTC.

The chain couples TRBV6-1 to TRBJ2-7; D uncertain. The V gene's germline CDR1 is MNHNS and CDR2 SASEGT. The CDR3 runs 18 residues. V was trimmed by 4 bases and J by 0 bases, leaving 22 bases between them. Here the CDR3 reads CASSGSPTAGQFSYEQYF. Written as DNA, the CDR3 is TGTGCCAGCAGTGGCTCCCCGACGGCAGGCCAATTCTCCTACGAGCAGTACTTC.

The chain carries TRBV6-5 and TRBJ1-2; no clear D gene. V lost 0 bases, J lost 6 bases, and 17 bases lay in between. Germline V gene lookup returns CDR1 MNHEY and CDR2 SVGAGI. This CDR3 comprises 16 residues. CDR3 bases: TGTGCCAGCAGTTACTCGTGGGCTACGGAACCTGATGGCTACACCTTC. The encoded protein is CASSYSWATEPDGYTF.

The chain has TRBV5-1 and TRBJ1-2; D perhaps matches TRBD1 (6 bases). This CDR3 is 14 amino acids long. Per the germline V gene, CDR1 is SGHRS and CDR2 is YFSETQ. Trimming pared 4 bases from V and 4 bases from J, leaving 14 bases between. CDR3 sequence: CASSADRLFYGYTF. DNA for the CDR3: TGCGCCAGCAGCGCCGACAGGCTCTTCTATGGCTACACCTTC.

The chain links TRBV27 to TRBJ1-5, with unresolved D. Germline V gives CDR1 MNHEY, CDR2 SMNVEV (reference sequence). This CDR3 region has 15 residues. V was shortened by 6 bases and J by 0 bases, with 12 bases between the two germline ends. For the CDR3, the DNA is TGTGCCAGCAGGGAGGGTACCTATAGCAATCAGCCCCAGCATTTT. It yields the protein CASREGTYSNQPQHF.

This rearrangement joins TRBV29-1 to TRBJ1-2; 7 nucleotides match TRBD1. This CDR3 is 14 amino acids long. The V gene end was trimmed by 4 bases and the J gene end by 4 bases; junction bases not matched to a gene: 9. Germline V gene sequence: CDR1 SQVTM, CDR2 ANQGSEA. The CDR3 is CSVVGDRLSYGYTF. The CDR3 coding sequence is TGCAGCGTTGTGGGGGACAGATTAAGCTATGGCTACACCTTC.

The gene calls are TRBV10-2 and TRBJ1-2; 7 nucleotides line up with TRBD1. Per germline, CDR1 WSHSY and CDR2 SAAADI. The CDR3 sequence is 11 residues long. V shed 10 bases and J 4 bases; nucleotides not matched to a gene: 3. The CDR3: CATWDSYGYTF. The CDR3, as DNA: TGCGCCACCTGGGACAGCTATGGCTACACCTTC.

The CDR3 sequence is CASSLGGHSNSPLHF. In DNA form, the CDR3 reads TGTGCCAGCAGCTTAGGAGGACACTCTAATTCACCCCTCCACTTT. The chain is built from TRBV7-4 and TRBJ1-6, with D possibly TRBD1 on 5 matching bases. There are 15 residues in the CDR3. Trimming removed 1 base at V and 6 bases at J, with 10 bases between. CDR1 and CDR2 (germline): SGHVT, SQSDAQ.

The chain is built from TRBV28 and TRBJ2-6; D perhaps matches TRBD2 (6 bases). The V gene lost 8 bases and the J gene lost 3 bases, with 17 bases spanning the gap. The CDR3 covers 16 residues. In germline, CDR1 is MDHEN, CDR2 SYDVKM. CDR3 bases: TGTGCCAGCCTGGGGGGAACCGTGGGTGGGGCCAACGTCCTGACTTTC. Its protein is CASLGGTVGGANVLTF.